Below, 22 T cell receptor beta chains from the same sample are listed, as sequenced in a study of CD8 T cells in ankylosing spondylitis. TCRdb re-called the 5' RACE reads through MiXCR, storing one row per CDR3 protein. The sample includes 240,000 or so distinct CDR3 sequences, around 10% of them seen just once. Sequencing was carried out using blood, either unsorted or a sorted T cell fraction (not recorded which). The receptors shown here come from a male donor with ankylosing spondylitis or in good health (not recorded which).

This clonotype was counted at least ten times. The V gene is TRBV5-1, the J gene TRBJ2-5; D gene ambiguous. Germline V gene sequence: CDR1 SGHRS, CDR2 YFSETQ. The V and J ends lost 0 bases and 5 bases respectively, with 14 bases between them. CDR3 length equals 15 residues. The CDR3 loop reads CASSLGHSTRETQYF. CDR3 DNA sequence: TGCGCCAGCAGCTTGGGACACTCTACAAGGGAGACCCAGTACTTC.

The table lists this clonotype with many counts. The chain carries TRBV12-3 or TRBV12-4 and TRBJ2-1, with 7 bases that match TRBD2. Germline trimming cut 1 base from V and 7 bases from J; bases unmatched to any gene: 4. This CDR3 comprises 14 residues. The CDR3 here is CASSLGAGVNEQFF. Written as DNA, the CDR3 is TGTGCCAGCAGTTTAGGGGCGGGGGTGAATGAGCAGTTCTTC.

This clonotype has at least ten counts. The J gene is TRBJ2-5, the V gene TRBV24-1; 8 bases map to TRBD1. CDR1 and CDR2 (germline): KGHDR, SFDVKD. The CDR3 has 14 residues. V lost 2 bases to trimming and J lost 4 bases; unmatched junction nucleotides: 2. The CDR3 nucleotides are TGTGCCACCAGTGATTCCAGGGGGCCAGAGACCCAGTACTTC. It codes for CATSDSRGPETQYF.

The sample holds many counts of this clonotype. The chain carries TRBV29-1 and TRBJ1-1; TRBD1 agrees at 8 bases. Germline values: CDR1 SQVTM, CDR2 ANQGSEA. V shed 4 bases and J 2 bases; nucleotides not matched to a gene: 6. The CDR3 is made up of 14 amino acids. This CDR3 is CSVVGQGRNTEAFF. The CDR3 bases are TGCAGCGTTGTAGGACAGGGTAGAAACACTGAAGCTTTCTTT.

This clonotype was detected ten times or more. The chain recombines TRBV25-1 with TRBJ1-1; D might be TRBD1 (6 bases). Trimming removed 1 base from V and 4 bases from J, with 16 bases in between. There are 16 residues in the CDR3. Germline V gene sequence: CDR1 MGHDK, CDR2 SYGVNS. The CDR3 here is CASSEFGGRGSTEAFF. The DNA for the CDR3 is TGTGCCAGCAGTGAATTTGGGGGGCGAGGTTCCACTGAAGCTTTCTTT.

Written as DNA, the CDR3 is TGTGCCAGCAGCTTCGCAGGGACGCAGTACTCCTACGAGCAGTACTTC. Encoded protein: CASSFAGTQYSYEQYF. The rearrangement uses TRBV7-9 and TRBJ2-7, with D perhaps matching TRBD1 or TRBD2 (5 bases each). CDR1 and CDR2 from the germline V gene are SEHNR and FQNEAQ (reference sequence). The CDR3 contains 16 residues. Between the trimmed V and J ends, which lost 3 bases and 0 bases, there was a span of 15 bases.

At least ten counts were recorded for this clonotype. The rearrangement joins TRBV5-1 to TRBJ1-1, with D possibly TRBD1 on 5 matching bases. This CDR3 spans 13 amino acids. Germline CDR1 is SGHRS and CDR2 is YFSETQ. The V and J ends lost 3 bases and 5 bases respectively, with 11 bases between them. Here the CDR3 DNA reads TGCGCCAGCAGCTCTCAGGGTTGGACTGAAGCTTTCTTT. Translating it yields CASSSQGWTEAFF.

This chain uses TRBV7-2 with TRBJ2-5, with D tentatively TRBD2 (5 bases). The V end lost 1 base, the J end lost 2 bases, and 14 bases lay between the germline ends. The CDR3 covers 16 residues. Germline CDR1 reads SGHTA; CDR2 reads FQGNSA. CDR3 bases: TGTGCCAGCAGCTTAGGTTCGACCACGGGACAAGAGACCCAGTACTTC. Translation gives CASSLGSTTGQETQYF.

The chain joins TRBV28 to TRBJ2-7; perhaps TRBD1 as D (6 bases). The ends were cut back, 5 bases at V and 6 bases at J, with 17 bases in the middle. Germline-derived CDR1 and CDR2 are MDHEN and SYDVKM. The CDR3 has 14 amino acids. The CDR3 nucleotides read TGTGCCAGCAGTCCCCCAGGGGACGAGCGCGAGCAGTACTTC. Translated, it gives CASSPPGDEREQYF.

This clonotype was observed many times. CDR3 protein: CASSHTGGRTEAFF. DNA for the CDR3: TGTGCCAGCAGTCACACAGGGGGTCGGACTGAAGCTTTCTTT. The chain uses TRBV12-3 or TRBV12-4 and TRBJ1-1, with TRBD1 matching 8 bases. This CDR3 spans 14 amino acids. V lost 5 bases, J lost 5 bases, and 7 bases stayed unmatched.

In this sample, this clonotype turned up a few times. The chain uses TRBV20-1 and TRBJ2-7; 8 bases match TRBD1. Germline V gene sequence: CDR1 DFQATT, CDR2 SNEGSKA (reference sequence). The CDR3 totals 16 residues. J was trimmed by 7 bases and V by 1 base; bases with no gene match: 15. The CDR3 region has the DNA TGCAGTGCTAGAGCGCCACCCGGGACAGGACGCCAAGAGCAGTACTTC. It specifies CSARAPPGTGRQEQYF.

This clonotype was found a few times. J is TRBJ2-2 and V is TRBV2; 9 nucleotides align to TRBD2. The CDR3 is made up of 17 amino acids. V was clipped by 0 bases and J by 3 bases; unmatched bases: 5. CDR1 and CDR2 from the germline V gene are SNHLY and FYNNEI. The CDR3 sequence: CASSEARRGGDTGELFF. DNA for the CDR3: TGTGCCAGCAGTGAAGCGCGGCGGGGGGGAGACACCGGGGAGCTGTTTTTT.

This clonotype came up many times. The junction departs from germline at one end; a sequencing error may be responsible. The gene calls are TRBV5-1 and TRBJ2-1, with TRBD2 as a possible D gene (6 bases). Germline loops: CDR1 SGHRS, CDR2 YFSETQ. This CDR3 has 15 amino acids. DNA of the CDR3: TGCGCCAGCAGTTTGGATTCCAGGGCGGGGAATGAGCAGTTCTTC. Translation gives CASSLDSRAGNEQFF.

This clonotype was counted ten times or more. The chain is built from TRBV12-3 or TRBV12-4 and TRBJ1-2; D not certain. V was cut by 2 bases and J by 5 bases, with 9 bases left in between. The CDR3 runs 13 residues. This chain's CDR3 is CASSLSPDYGYTF. CDR3 DNA sequence: TGTGCCAGCAGTTTAAGTCCGGATTATGGCTACACCTTC.

This clonotype was recorded many times. The chain combines TRBV24-1 with TRBJ2-1; 9 bases fit TRBD1. The CDR3 length is 15 residues. Germline-derived CDR1 and CDR2 are KGHDR and SFDVKD. V shed 6 bases, J shed 6 bases, and the junction held 8 bases outside the gene matches. DNA of the CDR3: TGTGCCACCAGTCGTGGACAGGGGCGGCCCAATGAGCAGTTCTTC. Residues: CATSRGQGRPNEQFF.

V gene TRBV4-1 combines with J gene TRBJ2-7; 12 nucleotides align to TRBD2. The CDR3 runs to 15 residues. V lost 1 base to trimming and J lost 10 bases; unmatched junction nucleotides: 8. The germline V gene encodes CDR1 MGHRA and CDR2 YSYEKL. The CDR3 region is CASSQGASGRADQYF. CDR3 sequence (DNA): TGCGCCAGCAGCCAAGGGGCTAGCGGGAGGGCCGATCAGTACTTC.

The V and J genes are TRBV12-3 or TRBV12-4 and TRBJ2-6; 8 bases are a match to TRBD1. The CDR3 extends over 20 amino acids. V shed 3 bases, J shed 2 bases, and the junction held 15 bases outside the gene matches. CDR3 bases: TGTGCCAGCAGTTTTAACAGGGGGTTTGGGTATCTTGCTGGGGCCAACGTCCTGACTTTC. Its protein is CASSFNRGFGYLAGANVLTF.

This clonotype was counted ten times or more. The J gene is TRBJ2-2, the V gene TRBV29-1; TRBD1 might be the D (6 bases). Per germline, CDR1 SQVTM and CDR2 ANQGSEA. The CDR3 totals 15 residues. V shed 7 bases and J shed 1 base, with 16 bases lying between them. The CDR3 here is CSANDRTLNTGELFF. CDR3 sequence (DNA): TGCAGCGCTAATGACAGGACATTGAACACCGGGGAGCTGTTTTTT.

This clonotype has at least ten counts. The chain links TRBV5-1 to TRBJ1-2; 8 bases agree with TRBD1. This CDR3 has 15 amino acids. The junction had 11 bases not matched to a gene; V was cut back by 2 bases and J by 8 bases. Germline V gene lookup returns CDR1 SGHRS and CDR2 YFSETQ. CDR3 in DNA: TGCGCCAGCAGCTTACAGACAGGGGCGGCGGAGGGCTACACCTTC. This gives the protein CASSLQTGAAEGYTF.

This clonotype came up many times. The chain joins TRBV27 to TRBJ2-1; possibly TRBD1 or TRBD2 for D (5 bases each). With 0 bases removed from V and 13 bases from J, the gap between germline ends came to 10 bases. Germline V lookup: CDR1 MNHEY, CDR2 SMNVEV (reference sequence). CDR3 length: 12 residues. This CDR3 is CASSLSSGAQFF. The CDR3 DNA is TGTGCCAGCAGTTTATCGTCCGGGGCCCAGTTCTTC.

In its sample, this clonotype was seen a few times. J is TRBJ2-5 and V is TRBV7-2; D perhaps matches TRBD2 (6 bases). This CDR3 is 14 amino acids long. Germline V gene sequence: CDR1 SGHTA, CDR2 FQGNSA. Trimming cost V 8 bases and J 2 bases, with 15 bases left between them. This CDR3 reads CASGDAGPQETQYF. CDR3 in DNA: TGTGCCAGCGGCGACGCGGGGCCTCAAGAGACCCAGTACTTC.

The chain employs TRBV10-3 and TRBJ2-3; 8 nucleotides agree with TRBD2. This CDR3 region has 14 residues. The germline V gene has CDR1 ENHRY and CDR2 SYGVKD. J lost 6 bases, V lost 3 bases, and 5 bases had no gene match. CDR3 region: CAISDPGLGDTQYF. CDR3 coding DNA: TGTGCCATCAGTGACCCGGGACTAGGTGATACGCAGTATTTT.